The 24 T cell receptor beta chains given below trace back to one sample, sequenced in a study of shared clonotypes between healthy human individuals. The assay was immunoSEQ multiplex PCR, and TCRdb's table has in-frame clones only and misses some. This table holds around 2.1 million clones, roughly 91% found once. CD45RO-negative CD8 cells positively selected for CCR7 made up the naive population, which excluded terminally differentiated effector memory CD45RA+ cells. Sequenced material: naive CD8+ T cells from PBMCs. The receptor source for this set is a man aged 18 to 30 in good health. Some clones in this sample may be carry-over from other donors' samples.

CDR3 DNA sequence: TGTGCCAGCAGTCCTGGGGGAGGGAACGTTGTGGAGCAGTACTTC. It is translated as CASSPGGGNVVEQYF. The V and J genes are TRBV27 and TRBJ2-7; 7 bases fit TRBD2. Per the germline V gene, CDR1 is MNHEY and CDR2 is SMNVEV (reference sequence). Unmatched junction bases numbered 14, after V lost 5 bases and J lost 7 bases. The CDR3 runs to 15 residues.

The rearrangement joins TRBV27 to TRBJ2-6, with D unclear. The V and J ends lost 3 bases and 2 bases respectively, with 5 bases between them. Germline V gene lookup returns CDR1 MNHEY and CDR2 SMNVEV (reference sequence). The CDR3 extends over 14 amino acids. The CDR3 loop is CASSLMPGANVLTF. CDR3 nucleotides: TGTGCCAGCAGTTTGATGCCTGGGGCCAACGTCCTGACTTTC.

The chain joins TRBV14 to TRBJ2-7, with D perhaps assigned TRBD1 or TRBD2 (6 bases each). CDR1 is SGHDN, CDR2 FVKESK, per germline. The V gene lost 2 bases and the J gene lost 4 bases, with 12 bases spanning the gap. The CDR3 runs to 14 residues. The CDR3 sequence is CASSQYKGGYEQYF. The CDR3 region has the DNA TGTGCCAGCAGCCAATACAAGGGGGGTTACGAGCAGTACTTC.

Regarding this clone: At the DNA level, this CDR3 is encoded by other sequences in the same sample as well. The chain combines TRBV27 with TRBJ2-7; D is undetermined. The CDR3 runs 13 residues. The germline V and J ends were trimmed by 3 bases and 2 bases, with 8 bases remaining between them. Germline values: CDR1 MNHEY, CDR2 SMNVEV (reference sequence). CDR3 nucleotide sequence: TGTGCCAGCAGTTTGGGTCGTACCTACGAGCAGTACTTC. Protein: CASSLGRTYEQYF.

The chain employs TRBV9 and TRBJ2-5; perhaps D is TRBD1 or TRBD2 (5 bases each). Germline V gene data show CDR1 as SGDLS and CDR2 as YYNGEE. V lost 0 bases and J 5 bases, leaving 14 bases between the germline ends. This CDR3 contains 15 residues. The CDR3 sequence: CASSVDSREMETQYF. The DNA for the CDR3 is TGTGCCAGCAGCGTAGACAGCAGGGAGATGGAGACCCAGTACTTC.

This clone has only one observation. V is TRBV7-8 and J is TRBJ2-5, with D unclear. Germline assignment: CDR1 SGHVS and CDR2 FQNEAQ. CDR3 length equals 14 residues. The germline V and J ends were trimmed by 3 bases and 4 bases, with 12 bases remaining between them. The CDR3 sequence is CASSFVGVGETQYF. The CDR3 DNA sequence: TGTGCCAGCAGCTTCGTTGGTGTCGGAGAGACCCAGTACTTC.

The chain employs TRBV7-9 and TRBJ2-2; D not resolved. V lost 6 bases, J lost 5 bases, and 13 bases lay in between. Per germline, CDR1 SEHNR and CDR2 FQNEAQ (reference sequence). CDR3 size: 14 residues. The CDR3 coding sequence is TGTGCCAGCAGTGAATGGAGAACGACCGGGGAGCTGTTTTTT. Protein sequence: CASSEWRTTGELFF.

The genes are TRBV28 and TRBJ1-5; 8 bases are shared with TRBD1. J gave up 3 bases and V 4 bases, and 8 bases lay outside the gene matches. The CDR3 spans 16 residues. Germline values: CDR1 MDHEN, CDR2 SYDVKM. The CDR3 protein is CASSSRRTGSNQPQHF. CDR3 in DNA: TGTGCCAGCAGTTCTCGTCGGACAGGGTCCAATCAGCCCCAGCATTTT.

This clone came up once. This chain connects TRBV2 to TRBJ2-5; TRBD2 matches 12 bases. This CDR3 has 17 amino acids. Germline V gives CDR1 SNHLY, CDR2 FYNNEI. V lost 7 bases, J lost 2 bases, and 11 bases stayed unmatched. Here the CDR3 reads CASTGLAGGLGQETQYF. As DNA, the CDR3 is TGTGCCAGCACGGGGCTAGCGGGAGGGCTGGGGCAAGAGACCCAGTACTTC.

Only a few counts were recorded for this clone. The same CDR3 can be traced to other DNA sequences in this sample. The chain links TRBV29-1 to TRBJ1-1; 8 nucleotides line up with TRBD1. Germline V gene data show CDR1 as SQVTM and CDR2 as ANQGSEA. After removal of 7 bases from V and 5 bases from J, the junction contained 0 bases not matched to a gene. The CDR3 runs to 10 residues. The CDR3 sequence: CSGQGTEAFF. DNA for the CDR3: TGCAGCGGACAGGGGACTGAAGCTTTCTTT. Looking up the rest from reference TRBV29-1 and TRBJ1-1 gives the full variable domain: SAVISQKPSRDICQRGTSLTIQCQVDSQVTMMFWYRQQPGQSLTLIATANQGSEATYESGFVIDKFPISRPNLTFSTLTVSNMSPEDSSIYLCSGQGTEAFFGQGTRLTVV.

V and J are TRBV4-3 and TRBJ1-1, with D possibly matching TRBD1 (6 bases). Germline V gene sequence: CDR1 LGHNA, CDR2 YSLEER. The V end lost 2 bases, the J end lost 0 bases, and 16 bases lay between the germline ends. The CDR3 contains 17 residues. The CDR3 region is CASSQYYRAEMNTEAFF. Here the CDR3 DNA reads TGCGCCAGCAGCCAATACTACAGGGCAGAGATGAACACTGAAGCTTTCTTT.

The chain employs TRBV7-9 and TRBJ2-1, with 10 bases matching TRBD2. V was clipped by 4 bases and J by 0 bases; unmatched bases: 9. The CDR3 is 18 residues long. The V gene's germline CDR1 is SEHNR and CDR2 FQNEAQ (reference sequence). CDR3 nucleotide sequence: TGTGCCAGCAGCTCATCCAGCGGGAGGGCCAGCTCCTACAATGAGCAGTTCTTC. Translating gives CASSSSSGRASSYNEQFF.

About this clone itself: Distinct nucleotide sequences in the sample also encode this CDR3. CDR3 loop: CASSYLAGSSYNEQFF. CDR3 bases: TGTGCCAGCAGTTACTTGGCGGGAAGCTCCTACAATGAGCAGTTCTTC. The J gene is TRBJ2-1, the V gene TRBV6-5; tentatively, D is TRBD2 (6 bases). Trimming pared 1 base from V and 0 bases from J, leaving 10 bases between. CDR1 is MNHEY and CDR2 is SVGAGI in the germline V gene. The CDR3 length is 16 residues.

This sequence joins TRBV14 and TRBJ2-7, with 12 bases that match TRBD2. Germline values: CDR1 SGHDN, CDR2 FVKESK. The J segment lost 6 bases and the V segment lost 1 base, leaving 4 bases of the junction unmatched. This CDR3 has 15 amino acids. The CDR3 DNA follows: TGTGCCAGCAGCCAAGGGACTAGCGGGAAGGTCGAGCAGTACTTC. Translation: CASSQGTSGKVEQYF.

The genes are TRBV4-1 and TRBJ2-3, with 10 bases that match TRBD2. This CDR3 is built from 17 residues. Looked up from germline, CDR1 is MGHRA and CDR2 is YSYEKL. The J segment lost 5 bases and the V segment lost 11 bases, leaving 19 bases of the junction unmatched. The CDR3 spells CASNSPSSGSSGDTQYF. CDR3 DNA sequence: TGCGCCTCTAACAGCCCGTCTAGCGGGAGTTCGGGAGATACGCAGTATTTT.

The rearrangement joins TRBV28 to TRBJ1-4; 7 positions agree with TRBD1. V was clipped by 2 bases and J by 5 bases; unmatched bases: 11. The V gene's germline CDR1 is MDHEN and CDR2 SYDVKM. The CDR3 extends over 17 amino acids. The CDR3 is CASSLAQPSGQNEKLFF. The DNA for the CDR3 is TGTGCCAGCAGTTTAGCTCAACCATCGGGACAGAATGAAAAACTGTTTTTT.

The chain couples TRBV5-6 to TRBJ2-3; TRBD1 agrees at 10 bases. Trimming at V came to 4 bases and at J to 6 bases, leaving 8 bases not matched to a gene. CDR3 size: 15 residues. The germline gives CDR1 SGHDT, CDR2 YYEEEE. CDR3 region: CASSPDRGLGDTQYF. CDR3 in DNA: TGTGCCAGCAGCCCAGACAGGGGGCTAGGGGATACGCAGTATTTT.

V usage is TRBV7-9 and J usage is TRBJ2-3; D remains ambiguous. The CDR3 totals 17 residues. Germline V CDR1 and CDR2: SEHNR, FQNEAQ (reference sequence). Trimming removed 5 bases from V and 2 bases from J, with 20 bases in between. The CDR3, as DNA: TGTGCCAGCAGCCCGGACGGACGTGCCTCGTACACAGATACGCAGTATTTT. Its protein product is CASSPDGRASYTDTQYF.

V gene TRBV5-1 combines with J gene TRBJ2-1; D remains ambiguous. V lost 4 bases, J lost 11 bases, and 16 bases lay in between. Germline V gives CDR1 SGHRS, CDR2 YFSETQ. The CDR3 consists of 13 residues. CDR3 protein: CASSPTLLDQQFF. CDR3 sequence (DNA): TGCGCCAGCAGCCCGACCCTATTAGATCAGCAGTTCTTC.

This chain uses TRBV4-1 with TRBJ2-7; TRBD1 aligns across 10 bases. V lost 2 bases, J lost 3 bases, and 4 bases stayed unmatched. The CDR3 contains 15 residues. Germline-derived CDR1 and CDR2 are MGHRA and YSYEKL. CDR3 sequence: CASSQPRDRGYEQYF. CDR3 sequence (DNA): TGCGCCAGCAGCCAACCCAGGGACAGGGGCTACGAGCAGTACTTC.

This clone was seen a single time. The CDR3 nucleotides read TGTGCCAGCAGCCCCGGGGCGGGAGTCCTTACAGATACGCAGTATTTT. This encodes CASSPGAGVLTDTQYF. This sequence joins TRBV9 and TRBJ2-3; 7 nucleotides align to TRBD2. This CDR3 region has 16 residues. V dropped 4 bases and J dropped 3; count of bases not matched to a gene: 11. Germline CDR1 and CDR2: SGDLS and YYNGEE. The variable domain in full, with the rest retrieved from reference TRBV9 and TRBJ2-3, is DSGVTQTPKHLITATGQRVTLRCSPRSGDLSVYWYQQSLDQGLQFLIQYYNGEERAKGNILERFSAQQFPDLHSELNLSSLELGDSALYFCASSPGAGVLTDTQYFGPGTRLTVL.

The chain uses TRBV11-2 and TRBJ1-4, with a weak D call TRBD1 (5 bases). CDR1 and CDR2 (germline): SGHAT, FQNNGV. V was cut by 3 bases and J by 0 bases, with 14 bases left in between. This CDR3 spans 17 amino acids. The CDR3 loop is CASSFEGYRTTNEKLFF. For the CDR3, the DNA is TGTGCCAGCAGCTTTGAGGGGTATCGGACAACTAATGAAAAACTGTTTTTT.

This chain connects TRBV4-2 to TRBJ2-7, with D possibly called TRBD1 or TRBD2 (5 bases each). The CDR3 has 13 amino acids. Per the germline V gene, CDR1 is LGHNA and CDR2 is YNFKEQ. V lost 3 bases to trimming and J lost 2 bases, with 8 bases between them. As DNA, the CDR3 is TGTGCCAGCAGCCACAGGGAGACCTACGAGCAGTACTTC. Protein product: CASSHRETYEQYF.

The chain uses TRBV10-1 and TRBJ2-5, with D perhaps being TRBD1 or TRBD2 (5 bases each). This CDR3 has 14 amino acids. Per the germline V gene, CDR1 is WNHNN and CDR2 is SYGVQD (reference sequence). Trimming shortened V by 1 base and J by 3 bases, and 9 bases separated the two germline ends. CDR3: CASSEWGSEETQYF. The CDR3 DNA reads as TGCGCCAGCAGTGAGTGGGGGAGTGAAGAGACCCAGTACTTC.